This TCR beta chain is drawn from a study of blood T cell repertoires in COVID-19. The assay was immunoSEQ multiplex PCR, and TCRdb's table has in-frame clones only and misses some. This table has 340,000 or so clones, around 87% appearing once. The CDR3 loop spans 13 amino acids. Germline V CDR1 and CDR2: SQVTM, ANQGSEA. V lost 7 bases and J lost 4, with 16 bases in between. V is TRBV29-1 and J is TRBJ2-5, with D perhaps matching TRBD1 (6 bases). The clonotype originates from a man in his fifties or sixties with active or convalescent COVID-19. Sequencing used peripheral blood. CDR3 nucleotide sequence: TGCAGCGCCGCAAACAGGGCTGGAGAGACCCAGTACTTC. It encodes CSAANRAGETQYF. The whole variable domain, remainder taken from reference TRBV29-1 and TRBJ2-5, is SAVISQKPSRDICQRGTSLTIQCQVDSQVTMMFWYRQQPGQSLTLIATANQGSEATYESGFVIDKFPISRPNLTFSTLTVSNMSPEDSSIYLCSAANRAGETQYFGPGTRLLVL.